This T cell receptor (beta chain) comes out of a study of cytomegalovirus exposure and HLA in healthy donors. The CDR3 runs to 15 residues. The V gene end was trimmed by 4 bases and the J gene end by 1 base; junction bases not matched to a gene: 5. Germline-derived CDR1 and CDR2 are SNHLY and FYNNEI. Although they were nominally healthy when sampled, donors likely had unrecorded immune exposures. Study results and caveats: Per a later analysis, 15,000 to 20,000 TCR beta sequences showed association with HLA alleles at 0.05 false discovery rate.

PCR employed 60 Vbeta and 13 Jbeta primers. Data came from immunoSEQ multiplex PCR; TCRdb stores just in-frame clones and leaves some out. The table shows tens of thousands of clones, with approximately 79% occurring only once. This clone was detected a few times. Its antigen remains unidentified. This receptor was identified in a man between 25 and 39 years old in good health and CMV-seronegative. The J gene is TRBJ2-7, the V gene TRBV2, with 9 bases matching TRBD1. Sequencing was performed on PBMCs. CDR3 in DNA: TGTGCCAGCAGTGCAACCGGGACAGGGTCCTACGAGCAGTACTTC. This gives the protein CASSATGTGSYEQYF.